Shown below are 26 T cell receptor beta chains from a single sample sequenced in a study of blood T cell repertoires in COVID-19. TCRdb keeps only in-frame clones here, not all; method: immunoSEQ multiplex PCR. The top ten clones hold around 1.5% of a sample with about 200,000 clones, 85% to 90% of them seen once. Material: peripheral blood. These receptors originate from a man between 18 and 35 years old with active or convalescent COVID-19.

V usage is TRBV7-9 and J usage is TRBJ1-4, with TRBD1 identical over 10 bases. The J segment lost 7 bases and the V segment lost 10 bases, leaving 9 bases of the junction unmatched. The CDR3 extends over 14 amino acids. Germline loops: CDR1 SEHNR, CDR2 FQNEAQ (reference sequence). The CDR3 bases are TGTGCCATCGAGGGGACAGGGGTCCCTGAAAAACTGTTTTTT. Translating gives CAIEGTGVPEKLFF.

V is TRBV11-3 and J is TRBJ2-1; the match to TRBD2 covers 7 bases. The CDR3 extends over 14 amino acids. J lost 4 bases, V lost 4 bases, and 4 bases had no gene match. Germline-derived CDR1 and CDR2 are SGHNT and YENEEA. CDR3 DNA sequence: TGTGCCAGCAGCTCTAGCGGAGGTTACAATGAGCAGTTCTTC. It yields the protein CASSSSGGYNEQFF.

The rearrangement uses TRBV5-1 and TRBJ1-1, with D perhaps TRBD1 (5 bases). Trimming took off 4 bases at V and 1 base at J, with 8 bases between the two ends. In germline, CDR1 is SGHRS, CDR2 YFSETQ. CDR3 length equals 13 residues. This CDR3 is CASSRQKNTEAFF. The CDR3 nucleotides are TGCGCCAGCAGCCGACAGAAGAACACTGAAGCTTTCTTT.

This chain connects TRBV4-1 to TRBJ2-1, with 7 bases that match TRBD2. The CDR3 extends over 16 amino acids. With 2 bases clipped from V and 2 bases from J, the junction kept 6 bases outside the gene matches. Germline lookup yields CDR1 MGHRA and CDR2 YSYEKL. The CDR3 spells CASSQQRGDAYNEQFF. DNA of the CDR3: TGCGCCAGCAGCCAACAGCGGGGCGACGCCTACAATGAGCAGTTCTTC.

This rearrangement joins TRBV10-2 to TRBJ2-7; 10 bases line up with TRBD1. Germline V lookup: CDR1 WSHSY, CDR2 SAAADI. CDR3 length: 14 amino acids. J gave up 3 bases and V 8 bases, and 7 bases lay outside the gene matches. CDR3 residues: CASWGQGILYEQYF. For the CDR3, the DNA is TGCGCCAGCTGGGGACAGGGGATACTCTACGAGCAGTACTTC.

There are a few counts of this clone. This sequence joins TRBV19 and TRBJ1-1; 7 bases fit TRBD1. J was trimmed by 5 bases and V by 8 bases; bases with no gene match: 8. This CDR3 spans 13 amino acids. Germline lookup yields CDR1 LNHDA and CDR2 SQIVND (reference sequence). This CDR3 reads CASGTQGSTEAFF. CDR3 DNA sequence: TGTGCCAGTGGGACACAGGGGTCGACTGAAGCTTTCTTT.

The chain uses TRBV4-1 and TRBJ1-1, with D perhaps TRBD1 (6 bases). Germline V lookup: CDR1 MGHRA, CDR2 YSYEKL. The CDR3 covers 16 residues. With 0 bases removed from V and 6 bases from J, the gap between germline ends came to 17 bases. The CDR3 spells CASSQDPTGQTAEAFF. CDR3 DNA sequence: TGCGCCAGCAGCCAAGATCCCACAGGGCAGACGGCTGAAGCTTTCTTT.

The chain couples TRBV10-2 to TRBJ1-2; perhaps TRBD1 as D (6 bases). The CDR3 loop spans 13 amino acids. In germline, CDR1 is WSHSY, CDR2 SAAADI. The V end lost 5 bases, the J end lost 8 bases, and 15 bases lay between the germline ends. The CDR3: CASSPQGRNGYTF. DNA for the CDR3: TGCGCCAGCAGTCCACAGGGAAGGAACGGCTACACCTTC.

A few counts support this clone. V and J are TRBV30 and TRBJ2-7, with a possible D match to TRBD2 (5 bases). The ends were cut back, 2 bases at V and 3 bases at J, with 11 bases in the middle. Germline CDR1 GTSNPN, CDR2 SVGIG (reference sequence). The CDR3 has 13 residues. CDR3 bases: TGTGCCTGGAGTTGGAGGAGTAGCTACGAGCAGTACTTC. It encodes CAWSWRSSYEQYF. Looking up the rest from reference TRBV30 and TRBJ2-7 gives the full variable domain: SQTIHQWPATLVQPVGSPLSLECTVEGTSNPNLYWYRQAAGRGLQLLFYSVGIGQISSEVPQNLSASRPQDRQFILSSKKLLLSDSGFYLCAWSWRSSYEQYFGPGTRLTVT.

The genes are TRBV29-1 and TRBJ2-7; no reliable D call. The CDR3 length is 12 residues. CDR1 is SQVTM, CDR2 ANQGSEA, per germline. Trimming removed 6 bases from V and 0 bases from J, with 9 bases in between. The CDR3 DNA reads TGCAGCGTAGCAGGTATCTCCTACGAGCAGTACTTC. As protein: CSVAGISYEQYF.

The rearrangement uses TRBV2 and TRBJ1-2, with D maybe TRBD1 (5 bases). CDR3 length equals 17 residues. The ends were cut back, 7 bases at V and 0 bases at J, with 21 bases in the middle. From germline, CDR1 is SNHLY and CDR2 FYNNEI. The CDR3 DNA reads as TGTGCCAGCACGAAGGGTGGCAGGGCGACTTCTAACTATGGCTACACCTTC. Protein sequence: CASTKGGRATSNYGYTF.

This rearrangement joins TRBV7-3 to TRBJ1-6; D call uncertain. The CDR3 loop spans 14 amino acids. With 2 bases removed from V and 9 bases from J, the gap between germline ends came to 11 bases. Germline V gives CDR1 SGHTA, CDR2 FQGTGA. CDR3 sequence: CASSLFGVGSPLHF. CDR3 nucleotides: TGTGCCAGCAGCTTATTCGGGGTTGGTTCACCCCTCCACTTT.

The rearrangement joins TRBV6-5 to TRBJ1-1; the D gene is possibly TRBD1 (6 bases). The CDR3 sequence is 12 residues long. Germline CDR1 is MNHEY and CDR2 is SVGAGI. The ends were cut back, 6 bases at V and 4 bases at J, with 9 bases in the middle. DNA of the CDR3: TGTGCCAGCAGGAAACAGGGCACTGAAGCTTTCTTT. This sequence encodes CASRKQGTEAFF.

This clone was seen a single time. This chain links TRBV7-9 with TRBJ2-1, with 9 bases fitting TRBD2. This CDR3 spans 16 amino acids. Germline V gene lookup returns CDR1 SEHNR and CDR2 FQNEAQ (reference sequence). Losses at the gene ends were 7 bases for V and 1 base for J; bases not matched to a gene: 8. The CDR3 coding sequence is TGTGCCAGCACCCCGCTTAGCGGGAGATCCTACAATGAGCAGTTCTTC. Translation: CASTPLSGRSYNEQFF. The full variable domain, completed using reference TRBV7-9 and TRBJ2-1, is DTGVSQNPRHKITKRGQNVTFRCDPISEHNRLYWYRQTLGQGPEFLTYFQNEAQLEKSRLLSDRFSAERPKGSFSTLEIQRTEQGDSAMYLCASTPLSGRSYNEQFFGPGTRLTVL.

The CDR3 nucleotides are TGTGCCAGCAGTGAAAAGCTTGAACTGTTTTTT. This encodes CASSEKLELFF. The chain has TRBV6-6 and TRBJ1-4; no reliable D call. V shed 5 bases and J shed 12 bases, with 10 bases lying between them. The germline V gene encodes CDR1 MNHNY and CDR2 SVGAGI (reference sequence). The CDR3 sequence is 11 residues long.

As to this clone: An end of the junction differs from the germline gene, which may be a read error. V and J are TRBV5-6 and TRBJ2-1, with 14 bases that match TRBD2. This CDR3 has 15 amino acids. Germline CDR1 SGHDT, CDR2 YYEEEE. This chain's CDR3 is CASRTSGRSYNEQFF. DNA for the CDR3: TGTGCTAGCAGGACTAGCGGGAGGAGCTACAATGAGCAGTTCTTC.

Concerning this clone itself: The junction shows a germline mismatch at one end, possibly a read error. This chain connects TRBV5-1 to TRBJ2-3, with D possibly being TRBD2 (5 bases). The CDR3 totals 14 residues. CDR1 is SGHRS and CDR2 is YFSETQ in the germline V gene. The CDR3 DNA reads TGCGCCAGCACCTTGAGGACTAGCACAGATACGCAGTATTTT. Its translation is CASTLRTSTDTQYF.

The chain is built from TRBV11-2 and TRBJ1-2, with D tentatively TRBD1 (5 bases). The ends were cut back, 4 bases at V and 4 bases at J, with 13 bases in the middle. Looked up from germline, CDR1 is SGHAT and CDR2 is FQNNGV. There are 14 residues in the CDR3. This CDR3 is CASSSTPRAYGYTF. DNA for the CDR3: TGTGCCAGCAGCTCCACTCCCAGGGCCTATGGCTACACCTTC.

V usage is TRBV15 and J usage is TRBJ2-2, with D possibly TRBD1 on 6 matching bases. Per germline, CDR1 LNHNV and CDR2 YYDKDF (reference sequence). Deletions cut 6 bases from V and 2 bases from J, with 10 bases between. The CDR3 is 14 residues long. The CDR3 loop reads CATSSGENTGELFF. The CDR3 DNA sequence: TGTGCCACCAGTTCAGGGGAAAACACCGGGGAGCTGTTTTTT. Using reference TRBV15 and TRBJ2-2 for the parts outside the CDR3, the full variable domain is DAMVIQNPRYQVTQFGKPVTLSCSQTLNHNVMYWYQQKSSQAPKLLFHYYDKDFNNEADTPDNFQSRRPNTSFCFLDIRSPGLGDTAMYLCATSSGENTGELFFGEGSRLTVL.

This clone was observed a few times. The chain has TRBV7-9 and TRBJ1-4, with D possibly TRBD1 on 5 matching bases. CDR1 and CDR2 from the germline V gene are SEHNR and FQNEAQ (reference sequence). Trimming removed 2 bases at V and 4 bases at J, with 11 bases between. The CDR3 runs to 15 residues. Written as DNA, the CDR3 is TGTGCCAGCAGCTTAAACCACAGGAATAATGAAAAACTGTTTTTT. Encoded protein: CASSLNHRNNEKLFF.

V is TRBV4-2 and J is TRBJ1-4, with 7 bases lining up with TRBD1. V was pared by 9 bases and J by 2 bases, with 9 bases of the junction left unmatched. Germline values: CDR1 LGHNA, CDR2 YNFKEQ. This CDR3 spans 15 amino acids. DNA for the CDR3: TGTGCCAGTTCTACAGGGGAGACGACTAATGAAAAACTGTTTTTT. Amino acids: CASSTGETTNEKLFF.

This sequence joins TRBV10-3 and TRBJ2-3; tentative D call: TRBD2 (6 bases). Germline-derived CDR1 and CDR2 are ENHRY and SYGVKD. Trimming removed 4 bases at V and 0 bases at J, with 11 bases between. The CDR3 runs 15 residues. CDR3 bases: TGTGCCATCAGTGCTTCCGGGGGTAGCACAGATACGCAGTATTTT. It yields the protein CAISASGGSTDTQYF.

The V and J genes are TRBV5-1 and TRBJ1-1, with a weak D call TRBD1 (5 bases). Between the trimmed V and J ends, which lost 4 bases and 1 base, there was a span of 20 bases. Germline assignment: CDR1 SGHRS and CDR2 YFSETQ. This CDR3 is 17 amino acids long. CDR3 nucleotides: TGCGCCAGCAGCAGTGGCCGGGAGGGGTGGGCGAACACTGAAGCTTTCTTT. The encoded protein is CASSSGREGWANTEAFF.

V and J are TRBV12-5 and TRBJ1-2; D ambiguous. V was trimmed by 0 bases and J by 8 bases, leaving 10 bases between them. Germline-derived CDR1 and CDR2 are LGHNT and FRNRAP. This CDR3 contains 13 residues. The CDR3 sequence: CASGLVESQGYTF. DNA of the CDR3: TGTGCTAGTGGTTTGGTAGAGTCACAGGGCTACACCTTC.

The chain combines TRBV30 with TRBJ1-6; TRBD1 is a possible D gene (6 bases). V gave up 1 base and J gave up 4 bases, with 11 bases separating them. The CDR3 runs to 15 residues. In germline, CDR1 is GTSNPN, CDR2 SVGIG (reference sequence). The CDR3 spells CAWSETQGYNSPLHF. In DNA form, the CDR3 reads TGTGCCTGGAGTGAAACTCAGGGGTATAATTCACCCCTCCACTTT.

The J gene is TRBJ2-7, the V gene TRBV5-8, with 8 bases aligning to TRBD2. The trim removed 1 base at V and 2 bases at J, leaving 20 bases unmatched. This CDR3 is built from 20 residues. Germline-derived CDR1 and CDR2 are SGHTS and YDEGEE. The CDR3 protein is CASSLFFGLAGAKSAYEQYF. In DNA form, the CDR3 reads TGTGCCAGCAGCTTGTTCTTTGGGCTAGCGGGTGCAAAATCAGCCTACGAGCAGTACTTC.